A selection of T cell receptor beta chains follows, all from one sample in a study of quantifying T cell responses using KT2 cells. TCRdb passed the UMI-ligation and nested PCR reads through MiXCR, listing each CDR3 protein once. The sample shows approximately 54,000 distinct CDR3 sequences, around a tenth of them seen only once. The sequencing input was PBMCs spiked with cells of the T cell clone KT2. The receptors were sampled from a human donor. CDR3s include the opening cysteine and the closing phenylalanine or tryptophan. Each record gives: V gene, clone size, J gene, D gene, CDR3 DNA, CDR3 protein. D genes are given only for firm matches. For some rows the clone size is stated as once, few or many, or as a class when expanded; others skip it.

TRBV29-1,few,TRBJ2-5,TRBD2,TGCAGCGTCTCGACTAGCGGTGAAGAGACCCAGTACTTC,CSVSTSGEETQYF
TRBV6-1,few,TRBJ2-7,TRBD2,TGTGCCAGCAGCTCTACCCACAGCGGGGGTTACGAGCAGTACTTC,CASSSTHSGGYEQYF
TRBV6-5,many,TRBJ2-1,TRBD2,TGTGCCAGCAGTTACAGGTTGTGGCGGGGGGGTGACAATGAGCAGTTCTTC,CASSYRLWRGGDNEQFF
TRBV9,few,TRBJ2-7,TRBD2,TGTGCCAGCAGCGTAGGGGGCGGGGGGTCCTACGAGCAGTACTTC,CASSVGGGGSYEQYF
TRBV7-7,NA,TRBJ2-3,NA,TGTGCTAGCAGCTTAGCAGCGGGCCTAGATACGCAGTATTTT,CASSLAAGLDTQYF
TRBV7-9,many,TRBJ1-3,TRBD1,TGTGCCAGCAGACCCAAGGACAGGCTTGGAAACACCATATATTTT,CASRPKDRLGNTIYF
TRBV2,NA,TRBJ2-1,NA,TGTGCCAGCAGAGCCGGCTCTTCGGGGTACAATGAGCAGTTCTTC,CASRAGSSGYNEQFF
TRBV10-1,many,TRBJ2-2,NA,TGCGCCAGCAGTGCGGGCAGGGAACGCACCGGGGAGCTGTTTTTT,CASSAGRERTGELFF
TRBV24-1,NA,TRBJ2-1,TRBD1,TGTGCCACCAGTGATTTGCTGGGACAGGGAACCTCCAATGAGCAGTTCTTC,CATSDLLGQGTSNEQFF
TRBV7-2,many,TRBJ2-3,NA,TGTGCCAGCAGCCAAACGGGGGAGACCACAGATACGCAGTATTTT,CASSQTGETTDTQYF
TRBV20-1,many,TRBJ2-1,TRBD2,TGCAGTGCCCGTAGCGGGGGTTACAATGAGCAGTTCTTC,CSARSGGYNEQFF
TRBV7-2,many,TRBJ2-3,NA,TGTGCCAGCAGCCCAAAACTAGTAACGGGTGATACGCAGTATTTT,CASSPKLVTGDTQYF
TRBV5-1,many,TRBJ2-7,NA,TGCGCCAGCAGCTTGGACCAGCCCTACGAGCAGTACTTC,CASSLDQPYEQYF
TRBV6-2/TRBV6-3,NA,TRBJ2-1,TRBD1,TGTGCCAGCAGAGACCCCGTCGGGACAGTCGGAGGCAATGAGCAGTTCTTC,CASRDPVGTVGGNEQFF
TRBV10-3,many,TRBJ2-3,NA,TGTGCCACCGGGACTGGGAGCACAGATACGCAGTATTTT,CATGTGSTDTQYF
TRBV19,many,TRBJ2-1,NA,TGTGCCAGTAGTCCTCGGACTGTAAATGAGCAGTTCTTC,CASSPRTVNEQFF
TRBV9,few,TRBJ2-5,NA,TGTGCCAGCAGCGTCGACGAAGAGACCCAGTACTTC,CASSVDEETQYF
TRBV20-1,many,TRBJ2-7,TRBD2,TGCAGTGCCCCCGTGATTGCGGGAGGTGGGTACGAGCAGTACTTC,CSAPVIAGGGYEQYF
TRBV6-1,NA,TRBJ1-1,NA,TGTGCCAGCAGAAGGACAGATTTGAACACTGAAGCTTTCTTT,CASRRTDLNTEAFF
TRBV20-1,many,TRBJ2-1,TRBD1,TGCAGTGCGCAAATTCGGGACAGGGTAATTAATGAGCAGTTCTTC,CSAQIRDRVINEQFF
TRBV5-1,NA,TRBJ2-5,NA,TGCGCCAGCAGCTTGGTGGGCCAAGAGACCCAGTACTTC,CASSLVGQETQYF
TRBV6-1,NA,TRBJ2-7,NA,TGTGCCAGCACCGTGACAGAGTTCTCCTACGAGCAGTACTTC,CASTVTEFSYEQYF
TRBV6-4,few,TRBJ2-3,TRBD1,TGTGCCAGCAGTGCCACAGGGGGGTCCACAGATACGCAGTATTTT,CASSATGGSTDTQYF
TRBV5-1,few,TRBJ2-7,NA,TGCGCCAGCAGCTTGGCCAGGGGTATGGACGAGCAGTACTTC,CASSLARGMDEQYF
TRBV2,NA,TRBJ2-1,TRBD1,TGTGCCAGCAGTGGGACAGGGGCGTACAATGAGCAGTTCTTC,CASSGTGAYNEQFF
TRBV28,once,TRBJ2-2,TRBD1,TGTGCCAGCAGTACGAGGACAGGACGCACCGGGGAGCTGTTTTTT,CASSTRTGRTGELFF
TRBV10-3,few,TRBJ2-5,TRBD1,TGTGCCATCAGACCAAGACAGGGGGGAGAGACCCAGTACTTC,CAIRPRQGGETQYF
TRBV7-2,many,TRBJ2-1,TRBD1,TGTGCCAGCAGCTTAGTTGGTGGGACAGGGAAAGGCTCCTACAATGAGCAGTTCTTC,CASSLVGGTGKGSYNEQFF
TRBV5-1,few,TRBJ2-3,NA,TGCGCCAGCGGAGCTAGCACAGATACGCAGTATTTT,CASGASTDTQYF
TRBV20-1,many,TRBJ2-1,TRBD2,TGCAGTGCTATAGGAGCGGGGGGGCCGAGCTCCTACAATGAGCAGTTCTTC,CSAIGAGGPSSYNEQFF
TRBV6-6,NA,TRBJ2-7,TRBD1,TGTGCCACACTACTACCGGGACAGGGCCACGAGCAGTACTTC,CATLLPGQGHEQYF
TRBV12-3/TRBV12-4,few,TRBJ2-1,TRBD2,TGTGCCAGCTCGCTAGCGGGAAGGATGAATGAGCAGTTCTTC,CASSLAGRMNEQFF
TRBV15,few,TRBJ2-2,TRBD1,TGTGCCACCAGCAGAAACAGGGGGGCCGGCACCGGGGAGCTGTTTTTT,CATSRNRGAGTGELFF
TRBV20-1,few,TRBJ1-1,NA,TGCAGTGCTAGAGATTTAGCCACCCTCGCTAGAACTGAAGCTTTCTTT,CSARDLATLARTEAFF
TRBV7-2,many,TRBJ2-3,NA,TGTGCCAGCAGCTTGGGCGGCAGGGCGGATACGCAGTATTTT,CASSLGGRADTQYF
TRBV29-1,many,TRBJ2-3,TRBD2,TGCAGCGTTCTCGGACTAGCGGGAGAGGCCAGCACAGATACGCAGTATTTT,CSVLGLAGEASTDTQYF
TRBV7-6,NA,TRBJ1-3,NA,TGTGCCAGCAGCTATAAACTTCCGGGACACACTGGAAACACCATATATTTT,CASSYKLPGHTGNTIYF
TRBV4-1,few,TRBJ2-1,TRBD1,TGCGCCAGCAGCCAAGTATTCGGGACAGGCAACAATGAGCAGTTCTTC,CASSQVFGTGNNEQFF
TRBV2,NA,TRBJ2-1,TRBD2,TGTGCCAGCAGTGAGACTAGCGTTACCTACAATGAGCAGTTCTTC,CASSETSVTYNEQFF
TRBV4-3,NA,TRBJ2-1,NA,TGCGCCAGCAGCCAGGACACCTCAACGGGTGAGCAGTTCTTC,CASSQDTSTGEQFF
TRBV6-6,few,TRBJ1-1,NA,TGTGCCAGCAGCGCGGAAACTGAAGCTTTCTTT,CASSAETEAFF